These T cell receptor beta chains were read from a single sample in a study of T-cell reconstitution after alpha-beta-depleted transplantation in children. TCRdb re-analysed the PCR reads in MiXCR, keeping a single row per CDR3 protein. The table records about 180,000 distinct CDR3 sequences, 11% of them present only once. Specimen: PBMCs, collected before TCRalphabeta/CD19-depleted stem cell transplant. The receptors shown here come from a boy aged 2-9 years with acute myeloid leukemia, due to receive a stem cell transplant. The CDR3 runs from the conserved cysteine through the conserved F or W. The D gene is left open where the match is weak. Expanded clones get a size class; other rows say once, few or many, or leave the size out.

CDR3 protein	CDR3 DNA	V gene	D gene	clone size	J gene
CSVEESGLAGTDTQYF	TGCAGCGTTGAAGAAAGTGGACTAGCGGGCACAGATACGCAGTATTTT	TRBV29-1	TRBD2	many	TRBJ2-3
CASSTVRGGSLYEQYF	TGTGCCAGCAGCACCGTCAGAGGCGGGAGTCTTTACGAGCAGTACTTC	TRBV7-6	TRBD2	many	TRBJ2-7
CASNQEGGGSETQYF	TGTGCCAGCAATCAAGAGGGGGGGGGTTCAGAGACCCAGTACTTC	TRBV6-1	NA	many	TRBJ2-5
CASSSRCGRSKETQYF	TGTGCCAGCAGCTCTCGTTGCGGGAGATCTAAGGAGACCCAGTACTTC	TRBV6-2/TRBV6-3	TRBD2	NA	TRBJ2-5
CASSLPGGTYEQYF	TGTGCCAGCAGCTTACCGGGAGGGACCTACGAGCAGTACTTC	TRBV11-3	TRBD2	many	TRBJ2-7
CASSYSLSLAPLAGGDTGELFF	TGTGCCAGCAGTTACTCTCTATCGCTCGCTCCCTTAGCGGGAGGGGACACCGGGGAGCTGTTTTTT	TRBV6-2/TRBV6-3	TRBD2	many	TRBJ2-2
CASSPEGAGGPHFYEQYF	TGCGCCAGCAGCCCCGAGGGCGCGGGAGGGCCACATTTCTACGAGCAGTACTTC	TRBV5-1	TRBD2	many	TRBJ2-7
CASSPDGRSGNTIYF	TGCGCCAGCAGCCCGGACGGACGCTCTGGAAACACCATATATTTT	TRBV5-1	NA	many	TRBJ1-3
CSAGPLEVDTQYF	TGCAGTGCTGGCCCACTAGAGGTAGATACGCAGTATTTT	TRBV20-1	NA	many	TRBJ2-3
CASSFPWDYEQYF	TGTGCCAGCAGCTTCCCCTGGGACTACGAGCAGTACTTC	TRBV11-2	NA	many	TRBJ2-7
CASRRGDRGNTEAFF	TGTGCCAGCAGGCGAGGGGACAGGGGGAACACTGAAGCTTTCTTT	TRBV6-5	TRBD1	many	TRBJ1-1
CSARESWDSNYGYTF	TGCAGTGCTAGAGAAAGCTGGGACAGCAACTATGGCTACACCTTC	TRBV20-1	TRBD1	many	TRBJ1-2
CASSQIHNEQFF	TGCGCCAGCAGCCAGATTCACAATGAGCAGTTCTTC	TRBV4-1	NA	many	TRBJ2-1
CASSMLAGGLETQYF	TGTGCCAGCAGTATGCTAGCGGGGGGGCTAGAGACCCAGTACTTC	TRBV12-3/TRBV12-4	TRBD2	many	TRBJ2-5